These 22 T cell receptor beta chains share one sample of origin, sequenced in a study of shared clonotypes between healthy human individuals. Clones were sequenced by immunoSEQ multiplex PCR, and TCRdb holds only the in-frame ones, with some missing. This sample has over a million clones, with around 82% found just once. Sequenced sample: memory CD4+ T cells from PBMCs. Subset meaning: CD45RA-negative fraction. The receptors here all came from a man aged 18 to 29 in good health. Some clones in this sample may be carry-over from other donors' samples.

The chain uses TRBV21-1 and TRBJ1-1. TRBV21-1 is deemed a pseudogene. The CDR3 covers 14 residues. CDR3 nucleotide sequence: TGTGCCAGCAGCAAAGGGAAGGTTTCCGCTGAAGCTTTCTTT. It specifies CASSKGKVSAEAFF.

This clone was observed many times. V usage is TRBV5-1 and J usage is TRBJ2-3; D ambiguous. This CDR3 is 15 amino acids long. Germline lookup yields CDR1 SGHRS and CDR2 YFSETQ. With 0 bases removed from V and 2 bases from J, the gap between germline ends came to 10 bases. CDR3 bases: TGCGCCAGCAGCTTGGGCACCACCTACACAGATACGCAGTATTTT. Translated, it gives CASSLGTTYTDTQYF.

The V gene is TRBV5-1, the J gene TRBJ2-7; 8 bases map to TRBD2. The ends lost 0 bases at V and 6 bases at J; junction bases unmatched: 8. Germline V gene sequence: CDR1 SGHRS, CDR2 YFSETQ. The CDR3 loop spans 15 amino acids. CDR3 DNA: TGCGCCAGCAGCTTGGAGACTAGCGATTGGGGCGAGCAGTACTTC. This gives the protein CASSLETSDWGEQYF.

This clone appeared once. The chain employs TRBV30 and TRBJ2-1, with D possibly being TRBD2 (6 bases). V lost 3 bases and J lost 7, with 16 bases in between. Germline V CDR1 and CDR2: GTSNPN, SVGIG (reference sequence). The CDR3 has 14 residues. CDR3 bases: TGTGCCTGGAGCCCTAGCGCGACGGGGAATGAGCAGTTCTTC. Residues: CAWSPSATGNEQFF.

This clone was detected ten times or more. The CDR3 bases are TGTGCCAGAAGCTCGCCCGTTAACGACTCATCAGCGGGAGAAGGCGAGCAGTACTTC. This encodes CARSSPVNDSSAGEGEQYF. The rearrangement joins TRBV5-3 to TRBJ2-7; 8 nucleotides line up with TRBD2. TRBV5-3 is given ORF status, its function remaining uncertain. The J segment lost 6 bases and the V segment lost 3 bases, leaving 23 bases of the junction unmatched. This CDR3 has 19 residues.

CDR3 loop: CASSLQGNQETQYF. CDR3 sequence (DNA): TGTGCCAGCAGTTTACAGGGGAACCAAGAGACCCAGTACTTC. The V and J genes are TRBV7-2 and TRBJ2-5; 7 nucleotides line up with TRBD1. The CDR3 consists of 14 residues. Germline loops: CDR1 SGHTA, CDR2 FQGNSA. V trimming: 6 bases; J trimming: 0 bases; junction bases outside the gene matches: 4. The whole variable domain, filled in from reference TRBV7-2 and TRBJ2-5, reads GAGVSQSPSNKVTEKGKDVELRCDPISGHTALYWYRQSLGQGLEFLIYFQGNSAPDKSGLPSDRFSAERTGGSVSTLTIQRTQQEDSAVYLCASSLQGNQETQYFGPGTRLLVL.

This chain joins TRBV28 and TRBJ1-5; 9 bases map to TRBD1. The length of the CDR3 is 15 residues. The germline V gene encodes CDR1 MDHEN and CDR2 SYDVKM. J was trimmed by 4 bases and V by 5 bases; bases with no gene match: 6. The DNA of the CDR3 is TGTGCCAGCAGTGATACAGGGGGCAGAAATCAGCCCCAGCATTTT. Its protein is CASSDTGGRNQPQHF.

The gene calls are TRBV4-2 and TRBJ2-7, with TRBD1 as a possible D gene (5 bases). This CDR3 region has 15 residues. Trimming took 3 bases from V and 0 from J, leaving 12 bases between them. Germline-derived CDR1 and CDR2 are LGHNA and YNFKEQ. The CDR3 loop is CASSHSIGDSYEQYF. In DNA, the CDR3 is TGTGCCAGCAGCCACAGTATAGGGGACTCCTACGAGCAGTACTTC.

This chain connects TRBV18 to TRBJ1-5; unclear D gene. Trimming removed 3 bases from V and 2 bases from J, with 14 bases in between. The CDR3 is 16 amino acids. Germline CDR1 and CDR2: KGHSH and LQKENI. This CDR3 is CASSPARWAGNQPQHF. As DNA, the CDR3 is TGTGCCAGCTCACCCGCGCGGTGGGCAGGCAATCAGCCCCAGCATTTT.

The genes are TRBV28 and TRBJ2-3; unclear D gene. Between the trimmed V and J ends, which lost 5 bases and 7 bases, there was a span of 19 bases. This CDR3 is built from 15 residues. The V gene's germline CDR1 is MDHEN and CDR2 SYDVKM. Here the CDR3 DNA reads TGTGCCAGCAGTCACCTGGGGTCCCTACCGCATACGCAGTATTTT. Its protein is CASSHLGSLPHTQYF.

This clone occurred many times. J is TRBJ2-3 and V is TRBV18, with no clear D. Trimming removed 5 bases at V and 3 bases at J, with 12 bases between. The germline V gene encodes CDR1 KGHSH and CDR2 LQKENI. CDR3 size: 14 residues. The CDR3 protein is CASSKSVVTDTQYF. The CDR3 nucleotides are TGTGCCAGCTCAAAAAGCGTGGTGACAGATACGCAGTATTTT.

The chain joins TRBV7-9 to TRBJ2-1; D remains ambiguous. V lost 6 bases to trimming and J lost 8 bases, with 11 bases between them. Germline CDR1 reads SEHNR; CDR2 reads FQNEAQ (reference sequence). This CDR3 has 12 amino acids. CDR3 in DNA: TGTGCCAGCAGGGGCTACAACTATGAGCAGTTCTTC. This encodes CASRGYNYEQFF.

The sample holds one count of this clone. The chain combines TRBV28 with TRBJ2-1, with a tentative D call TRBD1 (7 bases). The CDR3 sequence is 15 residues long. Germline V gene data show CDR1 as MDHEN and CDR2 as SYDVKM. Trimming stripped 5 bases from V and 10 bases from J, with 21 bases between. The CDR3 bases are TGTGCCAGCAGTCTCAGGGGGGCCGAACGAAGGGAGCAGTTCTTC. Protein: CASSLRGAERREQFF.

V usage is TRBV5-4 and J usage is TRBJ2-2; D is unresolved. The V gene lost 2 bases and the J gene lost 7 bases, with 6 bases spanning the gap. The CDR3 loop spans 12 amino acids. Germline CDR1 is SGHNT and CDR2 is YYREEE (reference sequence). Here the CDR3 reads CASSFYVGELFF. As DNA, the CDR3 is TGTGCCAGCAGCTTTTATGTCGGGGAGCTGTTTTTT. Filled out from reference TRBV5-4 and TRBJ2-2, the complete variable domain reads ETGVTQSPTHLIKTRGQQVTLRCSSQSGHNTVSWYQQALGQGPQFIFQYYREEENGRGNFPPRFSGLQFPNYSSELNVNALELDDSALYLCASSFYVGELFFGEGSRLTVL.

The genes are TRBV5-1 and TRBJ1-2, with TRBD1 identical over 7 bases. This CDR3 spans 15 amino acids. V trimming: 1 base; J trimming: 8 bases; junction bases outside the gene matches: 11. Germline V gene lookup returns CDR1 SGHRS and CDR2 YFSETQ. CDR3 sequence: CASSLFAVTGNGYTF. The CDR3 DNA reads TGCGCCAGCAGCTTGTTTGCCGTGACAGGGAACGGCTACACCTTC.

The chain couples TRBV28 to TRBJ2-2; 7 positions agree with TRBD2. Germline assignment: CDR1 MDHEN and CDR2 SYDVKM. The CDR3 covers 17 residues. Trimming removed 4 bases from V and 0 bases from J; junction bases left unmatched: 8. CDR3 in amino acids: CASSSPGLYANTGELFF. CDR3 DNA sequence: TGTGCCAGCAGTTCCCCGGGACTATACGCGAACACCGGGGAGCTGTTTTTT.

In this sample, this clone turned up a few times. CDR3 sequence reads: CAWSRNEQFF. The CDR3 DNA follows: TGTGCCTGGTCGAGGAATGAGCAGTTCTTC. V and J are TRBV30 and TRBJ2-1; D unresolved. This CDR3 spans 10 amino acids. Germline V gene data show CDR1 as GTSNPN and CDR2 as SVGIG (reference sequence). Trimming cost V 5 bases and J 7 bases, with 6 bases left between them.

This clone was counted once. This rearrangement joins TRBV18 to TRBJ1-5; no clear D. Trimming took off 4 bases at V and 0 bases at J, with 13 bases between the two ends. This CDR3 is 16 amino acids long. The germline V gene encodes CDR1 KGHSH and CDR2 LQKENI. CDR3 amino acids: CASSQRQVNSNQPQHF. The DNA of the CDR3 is TGTGCCAGCTCACAGAGACAAGTTAATAGCAATCAGCCCCAGCATTTT.

A word on this clone: Other DNA sequences in this sample translate to the same CDR3. The chain uses TRBV2 and TRBJ2-7; 8 bases align to TRBD2. After removal of 6 bases from V and 2 bases from J, the junction contained 18 bases not matched to a gene. Germline lookup yields CDR1 SNHLY and CDR2 FYNNEI. This CDR3 contains 18 residues. The CDR3 here is CASSPGLAGGHRPYEQYF. The CDR3, as DNA: TGTGCCAGCAGCCCAGGACTAGCCGGAGGTCATAGGCCCTACGAGCAGTACTTC.

This clone appeared many times. The sample holds other DNA sequences that translate to the same CDR3. The CDR3 loop is CSVRIQGNTEAFF. CDR3 nucleotides: TGCAGCGTCCGGATCCAGGGTAACACTGAAGCTTTCTTT. The chain uses TRBV29-1 and TRBJ1-1; tentatively, D is TRBD1 (5 bases). V dropped 6 bases and J dropped 2 bases, with 13 bases sitting between them. Germline-derived CDR1 and CDR2 are SQVTM and ANQGSEA. The CDR3 sequence is 13 residues long.

This clone was seen only once. Here the CDR3 reads CASSLRLAGEETQYF. CDR3 DNA: TGTGCCAGCAGTTTACGACTAGCGGGAGAAGAGACCCAGTACTTC. This chain connects TRBV28 to TRBJ2-5; 12 nucleotides line up with TRBD2. Germline assignment: CDR1 MDHEN and CDR2 SYDVKM. The CDR3 runs 15 residues. With 2 bases clipped from V and 3 bases from J, the junction kept 1 base outside the gene matches.

There are a few counts of this clone. The chain recombines TRBV6-1 with TRBJ2-3; TRBD2 might be the D (6 bases). This CDR3 has 16 residues. CDR1 is MNHNS, CDR2 SASEGT, per germline. The V and J ends lost 2 bases and 0 bases respectively, with 12 bases between them. CDR3 nucleotide sequence: TGTGCCAGCAGTGAATTGGGGCGGGGTAGCACAGATACGCAGTATTTT. Translated, it gives CASSELGRGSTDTQYF.